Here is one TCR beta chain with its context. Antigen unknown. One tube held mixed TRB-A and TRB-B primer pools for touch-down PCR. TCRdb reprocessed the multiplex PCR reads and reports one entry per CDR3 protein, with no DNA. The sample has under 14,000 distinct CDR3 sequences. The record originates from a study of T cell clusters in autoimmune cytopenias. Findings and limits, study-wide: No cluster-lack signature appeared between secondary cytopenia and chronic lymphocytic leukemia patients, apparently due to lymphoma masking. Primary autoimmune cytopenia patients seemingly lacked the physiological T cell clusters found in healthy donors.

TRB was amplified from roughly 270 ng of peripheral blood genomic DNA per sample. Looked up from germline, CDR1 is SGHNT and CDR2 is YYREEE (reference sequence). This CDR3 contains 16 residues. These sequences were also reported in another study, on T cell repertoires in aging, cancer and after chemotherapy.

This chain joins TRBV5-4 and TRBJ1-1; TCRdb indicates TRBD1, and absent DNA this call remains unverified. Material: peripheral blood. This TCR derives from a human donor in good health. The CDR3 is CASSGSQGATNTEAFF.